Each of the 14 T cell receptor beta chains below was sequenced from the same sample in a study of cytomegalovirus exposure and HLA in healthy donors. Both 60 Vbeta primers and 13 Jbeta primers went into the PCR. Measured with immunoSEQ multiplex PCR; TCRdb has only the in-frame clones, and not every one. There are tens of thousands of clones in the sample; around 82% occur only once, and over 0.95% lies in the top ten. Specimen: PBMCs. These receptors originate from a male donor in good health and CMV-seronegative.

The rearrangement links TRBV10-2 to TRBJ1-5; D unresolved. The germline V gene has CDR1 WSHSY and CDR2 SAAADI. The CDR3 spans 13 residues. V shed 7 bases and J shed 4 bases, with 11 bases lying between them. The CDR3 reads CASMLNGNQPQHF. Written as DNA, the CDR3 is TGCGCCAGCATGTTGAACGGGAATCAGCCCCAGCATTTT.

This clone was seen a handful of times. CDR3 DNA sequence: TGCGCCAGCAGAGGGGCGGACAATGAGCAGTTCTTC. Amino acids: CASRGADNEQFF. The chain employs TRBV5-1 and TRBJ2-1; perhaps TRBD1 as D (5 bases). CDR1 is SGHRS, CDR2 YFSETQ, per germline. The CDR3 totals 12 residues. With 5 bases removed from V and 5 bases from J, the gap between germline ends came to 8 bases.

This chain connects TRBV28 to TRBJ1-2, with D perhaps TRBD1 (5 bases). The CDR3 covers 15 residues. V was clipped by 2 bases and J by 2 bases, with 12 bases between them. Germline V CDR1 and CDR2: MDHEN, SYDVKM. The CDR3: CASSLVGLENYGYTF. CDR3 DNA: TGTGCCAGCAGTTTAGTGGGACTGGAGAACTATGGCTACACCTTC.

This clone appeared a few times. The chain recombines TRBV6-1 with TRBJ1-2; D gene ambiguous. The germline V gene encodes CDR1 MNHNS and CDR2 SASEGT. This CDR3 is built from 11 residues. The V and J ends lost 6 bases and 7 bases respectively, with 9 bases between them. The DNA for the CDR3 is TGTGCCAGCAGCCCAGCGGGTGGCTACACCTTC. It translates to CASSPAGGYTF.

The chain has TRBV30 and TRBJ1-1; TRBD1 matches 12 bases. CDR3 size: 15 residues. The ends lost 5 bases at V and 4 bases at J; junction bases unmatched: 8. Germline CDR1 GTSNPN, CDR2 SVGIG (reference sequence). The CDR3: CAWGWGQGASTEAFF. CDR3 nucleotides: TGTGCCTGGGGCTGGGGACAGGGGGCCAGCACTGAAGCTTTCTTT.

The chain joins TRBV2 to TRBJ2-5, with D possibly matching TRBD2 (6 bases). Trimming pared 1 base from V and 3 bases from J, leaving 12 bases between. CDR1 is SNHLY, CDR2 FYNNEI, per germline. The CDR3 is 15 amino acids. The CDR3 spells CASSEDLASKETQYF. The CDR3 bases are TGTGCCAGCAGTGAAGACCTAGCGAGTAAAGAGACCCAGTACTTC. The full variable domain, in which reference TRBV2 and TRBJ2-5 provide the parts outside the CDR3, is EPEVTQTPSHQVTQMGQEVILRCVPISNHLYFYWYRQILGQKVEFLVSFYNNEISEKSEIFDDQFSVERPDGSNFTLKIRSTKLEDSAMYFCASSEDLASKETQYFGPGTRLLVL.

The CDR3 DNA sequence: TGTGCCAGCAGCGACAGGGGCGCCTACGAGCAGTACTTC. Translating it yields CASSDRGAYEQYF. The V call is TRBV27, the J call TRBJ2-7, with TRBD1 identical over 8 bases. The junction had 3 bases not matched to a gene; V was cut back by 6 bases and J by 2 bases. The germline CDR1 and CDR2 sequences are MNHEY and SMNVEV (reference sequence). The CDR3 is made up of 13 amino acids.

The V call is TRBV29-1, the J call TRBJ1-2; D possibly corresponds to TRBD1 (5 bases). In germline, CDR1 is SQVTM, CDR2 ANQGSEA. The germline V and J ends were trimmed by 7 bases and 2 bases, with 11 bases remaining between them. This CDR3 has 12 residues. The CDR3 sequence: CSASGGNYGYTF. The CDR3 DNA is TGCAGCGCCAGCGGGGGGAACTATGGCTACACCTTC.

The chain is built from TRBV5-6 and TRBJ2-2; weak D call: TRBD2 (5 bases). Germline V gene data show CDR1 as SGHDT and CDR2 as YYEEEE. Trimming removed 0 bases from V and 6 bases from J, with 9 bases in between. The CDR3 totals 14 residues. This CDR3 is CASSLGGGPGELFF. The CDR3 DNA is TGTGCCAGCAGCTTGGGTGGAGGTCCCGGGGAGCTGTTTTTT. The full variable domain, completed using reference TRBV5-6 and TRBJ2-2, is DAGVTQSPTHLIKTRGQQVTLRCSPKSGHDTVSWYQQALGQGPQFIFQYYEEEERQRGNFPDRFSGHQFPNYSSELNVNALLLGDSALYLCASSLGGGPGELFFGEGSRLTVL.

Here the CDR3 reads CASSLKGGAEKLFF. In DNA form, the CDR3 reads TGTGCCAGCAGCTTGAAAGGGGGCGCCGAAAAACTGTTTTTT. This chain joins TRBV5-6 and TRBJ1-4; 7 bases map to TRBD1. J gave up 8 bases and V 1 base, and 5 bases lay outside the gene matches. Germline-derived CDR1 and CDR2 are SGHDT and YYEEEE. The CDR3 sequence is 14 residues long.

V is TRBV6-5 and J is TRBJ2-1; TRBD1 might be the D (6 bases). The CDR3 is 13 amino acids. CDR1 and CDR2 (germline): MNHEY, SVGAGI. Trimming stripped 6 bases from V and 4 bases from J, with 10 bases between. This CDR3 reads CASRGRGYNEQFF. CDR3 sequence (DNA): TGTGCCAGCAGGGGCAGGGGATACAATGAGCAGTTCTTC.

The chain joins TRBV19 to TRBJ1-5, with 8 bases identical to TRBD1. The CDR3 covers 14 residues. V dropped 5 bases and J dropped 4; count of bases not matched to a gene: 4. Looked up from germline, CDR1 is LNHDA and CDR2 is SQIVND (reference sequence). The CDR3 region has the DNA TGTGCCAGTAGTCCGACAGGGGAGAATCAGCCCCAGCATTTT. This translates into CASSPTGENQPQHF.

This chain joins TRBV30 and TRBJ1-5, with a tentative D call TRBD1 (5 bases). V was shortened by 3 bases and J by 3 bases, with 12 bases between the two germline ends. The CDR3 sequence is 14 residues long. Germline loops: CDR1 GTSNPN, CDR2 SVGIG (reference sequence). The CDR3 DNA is TGTGCCTGGAGCCCAGGGACTTTCAATCAGCCCCAGCATTTT. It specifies CAWSPGTFNQPQHF.

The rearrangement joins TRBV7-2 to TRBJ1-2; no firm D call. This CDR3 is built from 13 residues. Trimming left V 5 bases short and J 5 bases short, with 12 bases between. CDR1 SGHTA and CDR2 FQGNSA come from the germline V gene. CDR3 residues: CASSPTGEYGYTF. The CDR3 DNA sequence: TGTGCCAGCAGCCCTACGGGAGAGTATGGCTACACCTTC.